This T cell receptor beta chain was profiled in a study of blood T cell repertoires in COVID-19. Study summary: COVID-19 samples from acute and convalescent phases originated in the United States, Italy and Spain.

The CDR3 sequence is 14 residues long. V was shortened by 6 bases and J by 2 bases, with 14 bases between the two germline ends. Germline V CDR1 and CDR2: LNHDA, SQIVND (reference sequence). Repertoires were generated with immunoSEQ multiplex PCR, while TCRdb's copy carries only in-frame clones and drops some. The table records 30,000 or so clones, around 86% of them present only once. Material: peripheral blood. This sequence was found in a man in his 60s with active COVID-19. The chain employs TRBV19 and TRBJ2-7, with D possibly TRBD2 on 5 matching bases. DNA of the CDR3: TGTGCCAGTAGCACGCAACTAGGACCCTACGAGCAGTACTTC. Its translation: CASSTQLGPYEQYF. Using reference TRBV19 and TRBJ2-7 for the parts outside the CDR3, the full variable domain is DGGITQSPKYLFRKEGQNVTLSCEQNLNHDAMYWYRQDPGQGLRLIYYSQIVNDFQKGDIAEGYSVSREKKESFPLTVTSAQKNPTAFYLCASSTQLGPYEQYFGPGTRLTVT.